This T cell receptor beta chain was sequenced in a study of regulatory T cells in long-lasting Graves disease. In its sample, this clonotype was seen many times. As yet, its antigen is unknown. Germline CDR1 is SGHAT and CDR2 is FQNNGV. Trimming took off 5 bases at V and 7 bases at J, with 8 bases between the two ends. The CDR3 length is 11 residues. HTBI primers from iRepertoire and Arm-PCR of CDR3 regions yielded the TCR beta libraries. TCRdb re-derived calls from the multiplex PCR reads in MiXCR, one entry per CDR3 protein. The table includes some 220,000 distinct CDR3 sequences, roughly 19% detected once. Study-wide results and caveats: Samples came from peripheral blood alone, without thyroid tissue.

Time point denoted: newly diagnosed GD, antithyroid drugs for less than 3 months. Extracted PBMC RNA gave rise to the TCR library. An endocrinology department in Xi'an, China, supplied the patients. The sample also formed part of further work on T cells in Graves' hyperthyroidism and ophthalmopathy. Per that paper: Patients counted as stable if ophthalmopathy did not develop within 18 months.

The chain carries TRBV11-2 and TRBJ1-1; possible D gene TRBD1, 5 bases. The TCR comes from a woman in her 30s with Graves disease. The sequences come from peripheral blood mononuclear cells (PBMCs), collected at new diagnosis, from a patient treated with antithyroid drugs. The CDR3 sequence: CASSRGDEAFF. As DNA, the CDR3 is TGTGCCAGCAGCCGAGGGGATGAAGCTTTCTTT.